This T cell receptor (beta chain) was documented in a study of somatic mutations in cytotoxic T cells in rheumatoid arthritis. Study as a whole: Patient blood (approximately 31 ml EDTA) was taken immediately after diagnosis and before treatment. Findings and limits, study-wide: Exceedance of 20% of CD8+ cells by the largest CD8+ clone occurred in about an eighth of the roughly 60 patients. Among rheumatoid arthritis patients, TRBV07 appeared slightly underrepresented, and this finding was left without any adjustment for multiple comparisons.

TCRdb's table, derived via immunoSEQ multiplex PCR, lists solely in-frame clones and lacks some. This table has 15,000 or so clones, roughly 74% appearing once. Separation of CD4+ and CD8+ cells was performed by positive magnetic bead selection, and purity was verified by flow cytometry. In the case of this clone: The antigen is unknown.

V lost 0 bases and J 2 bases, leaving 13 bases between the germline ends. The CDR3 is made up of 16 amino acids. Germline V gives CDR1 SGHAT, CDR2 FQNNGV. The chain employs TRBV11-2 and TRBJ1-2; no reliable D call. The sequenced sample was CD8+ T cells sorted from blood. This sequence originates from an adult with rheumatoid arthritis. The CDR3 sequence: CASSLEDTPLNYGYTF. The CDR3 DNA reads as TGTGCCAGCAGCTTAGAGGATACACCCTTAAACTATGGCTACACCTTC.